This T cell receptor (beta chain) was found in a study of control samples from healthy donors and cancer patients. Sequencing used immunoSEQ multiplex PCR; TCRdb keeps in-frame clones, though not all of them. Of fewer than 200,000 clones listed, roughly nine tenths are singletons. The CDR3 loop spans 15 amino acids. V was pared by 3 bases and J by 3 bases, with 13 bases between. Germline lookup yields CDR1 SGHNT and CDR2 YYREEE (reference sequence). The TCR sequence derives from a man aged 25 to 40 in good health. The source material was blood. V and J are TRBV5-4 and TRBJ2-1; either TRBD1 or TRBD2 may fit D (5 bases each). As DNA, the CDR3 is TGTGCCAGCAGCTCCGGGACCACCTACTACAATGAGCAGTTCTTC. This encodes CASSSGTTYYNEQFF.